This paragraph covers one TCR beta chain sequence. One junction end disagrees with the germline gene, perhaps due to a read error. The data are from a study of blood T cell repertoires in COVID-19. At the level of the study: The United States, Italy and Spain supplied acute and convalescent COVID-19 samples. T cells, B-cell-depleted T cells, or PBMCs supplied cDNA or gDNA.

Study processing details: Reference gene primer amplification in the assay estimated nucleated cell counts. TCRdb keeps only in-frame clones here, not all; method: immunoSEQ multiplex PCR. That table is the source of V, J and clone size, and D and trimming were worked out from the DNA. This table holds about 100,000 clones, 90% found once. The receptor was isolated from a man between 60 and 75 years old with acute or convalescent COVID-19. The sequenced sample consisted of peripheral blood.

This CDR3 reads CASSADRARNVQYF. CDR3 coding DNA: TGTGCCAGCAGCGCTGACAGGGCGAGAAACGTTCAGTACTTC. V is TRBV5-4 and J is TRBJ2-4, with 7 bases matching TRBD1. This CDR3 comprises 14 residues. Per germline, CDR1 SGHNT and CDR2 YYREEE (reference sequence).